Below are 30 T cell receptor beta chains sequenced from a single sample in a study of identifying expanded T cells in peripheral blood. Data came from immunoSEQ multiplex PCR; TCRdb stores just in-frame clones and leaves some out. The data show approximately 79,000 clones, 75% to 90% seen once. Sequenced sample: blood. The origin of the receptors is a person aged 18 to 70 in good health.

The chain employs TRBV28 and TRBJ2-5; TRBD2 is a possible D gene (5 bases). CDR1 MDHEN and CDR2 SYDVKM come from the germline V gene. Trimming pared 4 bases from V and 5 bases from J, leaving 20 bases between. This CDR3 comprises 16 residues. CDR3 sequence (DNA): TGTGCCAGCAGTTCTCTTGTGGGAGAGTCTAGGGAGACCCAGTACTTC. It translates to CASSSLVGESRETQYF. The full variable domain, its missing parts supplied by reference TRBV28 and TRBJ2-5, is DVKVTQSSRYLVKRTGEKVFLECVQDMDHENMFWYRQDPGLGLRLIYFSYDVKMKEKGDIPEGYSVSREKKERFSLILESASTNQTSMYLCASSSLVGESRETQYFGPGTRLLVL.

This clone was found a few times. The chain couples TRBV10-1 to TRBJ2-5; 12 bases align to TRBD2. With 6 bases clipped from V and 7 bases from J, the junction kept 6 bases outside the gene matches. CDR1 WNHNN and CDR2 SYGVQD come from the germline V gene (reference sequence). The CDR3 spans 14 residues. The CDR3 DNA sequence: TGCGCCAGCAGGAGACTAGCGGGAGAAAGGACCCAGTACTTC. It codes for CASRRLAGERTQYF.

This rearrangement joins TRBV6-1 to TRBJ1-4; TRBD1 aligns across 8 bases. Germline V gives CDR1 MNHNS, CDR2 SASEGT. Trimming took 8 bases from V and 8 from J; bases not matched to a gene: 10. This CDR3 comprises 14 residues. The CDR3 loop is CASFQRTGNEKLFF. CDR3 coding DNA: TGTGCCAGCTTCCAGCGGACAGGGAACGAAAAACTGTTTTTT.

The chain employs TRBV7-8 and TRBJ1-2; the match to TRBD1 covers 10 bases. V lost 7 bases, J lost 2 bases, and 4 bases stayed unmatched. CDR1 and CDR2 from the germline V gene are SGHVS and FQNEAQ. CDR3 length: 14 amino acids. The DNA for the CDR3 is TGTGCCAGCACCGGGGACAGGGGAAACTATGGCTACACCTTC. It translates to CASTGDRGNYGYTF.

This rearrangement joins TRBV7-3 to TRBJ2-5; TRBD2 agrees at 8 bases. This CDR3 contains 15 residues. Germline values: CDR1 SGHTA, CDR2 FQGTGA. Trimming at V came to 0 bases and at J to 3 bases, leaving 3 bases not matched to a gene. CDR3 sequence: CASSLTGTREETQYF. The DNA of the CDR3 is TGTGCCAGCAGCTTAACCGGGACTAGGGAAGAGACCCAGTACTTC.

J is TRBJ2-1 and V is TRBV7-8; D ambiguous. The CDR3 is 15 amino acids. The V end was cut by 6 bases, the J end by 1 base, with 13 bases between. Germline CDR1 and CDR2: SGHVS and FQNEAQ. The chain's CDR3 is CASSVRAASYNEQFF. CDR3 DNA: TGTGCCAGCAGTGTCCGGGCGGCTTCCTACAATGAGCAGTTCTTC.

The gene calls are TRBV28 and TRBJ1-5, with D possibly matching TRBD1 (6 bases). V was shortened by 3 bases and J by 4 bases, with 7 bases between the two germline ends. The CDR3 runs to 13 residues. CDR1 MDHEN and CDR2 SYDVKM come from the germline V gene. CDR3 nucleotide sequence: TGTGCCAGCAGTTTGGACAGAAATCAGCCCCAGCATTTT. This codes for CASSLDRNQPQHF.

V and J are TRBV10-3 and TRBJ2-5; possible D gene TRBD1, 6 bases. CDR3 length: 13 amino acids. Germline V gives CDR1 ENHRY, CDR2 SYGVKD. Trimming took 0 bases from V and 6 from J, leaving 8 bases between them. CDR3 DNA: TGTGCCATCAGTGAGTCGGGGGCCCAGACCCAGTACTTC. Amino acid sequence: CAISESGAQTQYF.

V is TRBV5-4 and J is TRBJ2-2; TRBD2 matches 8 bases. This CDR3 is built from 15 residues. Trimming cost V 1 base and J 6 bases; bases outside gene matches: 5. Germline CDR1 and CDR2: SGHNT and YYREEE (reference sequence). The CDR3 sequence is CASSLKAGVAGELFF. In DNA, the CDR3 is TGTGCCAGCAGCTTGAAAGCGGGAGTGGCCGGGGAGCTGTTTTTT.

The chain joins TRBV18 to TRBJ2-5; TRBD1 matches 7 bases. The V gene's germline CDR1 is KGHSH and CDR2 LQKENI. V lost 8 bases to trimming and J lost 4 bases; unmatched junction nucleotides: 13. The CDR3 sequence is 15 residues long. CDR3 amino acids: CASDTSGGKGETQYF. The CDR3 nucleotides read TGTGCCAGCGATACATCAGGGGGTAAGGGAGAGACCCAGTACTTC.

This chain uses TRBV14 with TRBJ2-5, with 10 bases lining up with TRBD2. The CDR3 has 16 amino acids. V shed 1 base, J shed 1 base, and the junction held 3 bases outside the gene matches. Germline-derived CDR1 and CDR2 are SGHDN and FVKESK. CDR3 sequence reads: CASSQALAGVQETQYF. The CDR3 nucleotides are TGTGCCAGCAGCCAAGCGCTAGCGGGGGTCCAAGAGACCCAGTACTTC.

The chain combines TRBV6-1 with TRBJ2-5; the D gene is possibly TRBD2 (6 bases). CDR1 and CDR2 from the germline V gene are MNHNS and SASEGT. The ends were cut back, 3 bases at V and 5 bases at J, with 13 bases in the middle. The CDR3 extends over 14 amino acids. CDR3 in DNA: TGTGCCAGCAGTGATGGGCGGGGCGTCGAGACCCAGTACTTC. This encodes CASSDGRGVETQYF.

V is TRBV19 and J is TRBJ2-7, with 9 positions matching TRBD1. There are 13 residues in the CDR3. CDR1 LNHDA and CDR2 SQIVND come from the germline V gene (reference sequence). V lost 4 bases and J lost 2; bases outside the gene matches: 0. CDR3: CASSRTGAYEQYF. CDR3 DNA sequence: TGTGCCAGTAGTAGGACAGGGGCCTACGAGCAGTACTTC.

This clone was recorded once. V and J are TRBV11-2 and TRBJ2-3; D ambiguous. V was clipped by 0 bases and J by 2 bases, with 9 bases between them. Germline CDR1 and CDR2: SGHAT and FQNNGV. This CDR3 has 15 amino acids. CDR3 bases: TGTGCCAGCAGCTTAGATCTGGCTACCACAGATACGCAGTATTTT. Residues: CASSLDLATTDTQYF.

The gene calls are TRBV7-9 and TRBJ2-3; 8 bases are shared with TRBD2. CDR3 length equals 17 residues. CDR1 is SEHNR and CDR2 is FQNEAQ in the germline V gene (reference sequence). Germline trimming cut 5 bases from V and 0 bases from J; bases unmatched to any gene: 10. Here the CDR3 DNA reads TGTGCCAGCAGCGACTGGACGGGGGGGAGTAGCACAGATACGCAGTATTTT. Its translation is CASSDWTGGSSTDTQYF. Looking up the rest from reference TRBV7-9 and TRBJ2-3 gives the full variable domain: DTGVSQNPRHKITKRGQNVTFRCDPISEHNRLYWYRQTLGQGPEFLTYFQNEAQLEKSRLLSDRFSAERPKGSFSTLEIQRTEQGDSAMYLCASSDWTGGSSTDTQYFGPGTRLTVL.

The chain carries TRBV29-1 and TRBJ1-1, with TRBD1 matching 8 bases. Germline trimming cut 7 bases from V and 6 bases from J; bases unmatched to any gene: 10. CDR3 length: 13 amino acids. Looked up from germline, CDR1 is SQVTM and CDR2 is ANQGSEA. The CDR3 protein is CSARTGMEAEAFF. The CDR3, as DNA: TGCAGCGCCAGGACAGGGATGGAGGCTGAAGCTTTCTTT.

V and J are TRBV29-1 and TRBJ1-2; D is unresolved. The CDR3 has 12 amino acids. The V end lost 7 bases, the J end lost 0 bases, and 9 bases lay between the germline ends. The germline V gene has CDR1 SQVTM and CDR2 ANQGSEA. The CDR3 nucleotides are TGCAGCGGCTTGGTGGCTAACTATGGCTACACCTTC. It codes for CSGLVANYGYTF.

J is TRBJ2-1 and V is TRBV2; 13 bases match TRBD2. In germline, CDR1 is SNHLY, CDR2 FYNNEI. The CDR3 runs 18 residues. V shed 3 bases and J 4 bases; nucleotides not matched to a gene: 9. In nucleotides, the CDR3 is TGTGCCAGCAGTGAGCCGTCGGCGACTAGCGGGAGGTACAATGAGCAGTTCTTC. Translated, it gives CASSEPSATSGRYNEQFF.

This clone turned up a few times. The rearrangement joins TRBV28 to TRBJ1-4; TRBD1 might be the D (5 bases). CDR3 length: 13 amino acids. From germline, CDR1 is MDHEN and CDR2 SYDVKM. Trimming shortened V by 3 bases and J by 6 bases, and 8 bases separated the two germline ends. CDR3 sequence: CASSFWGDEKLFF. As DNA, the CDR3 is TGTGCCAGCAGTTTTTGGGGGGATGAAAAACTGTTTTTT.

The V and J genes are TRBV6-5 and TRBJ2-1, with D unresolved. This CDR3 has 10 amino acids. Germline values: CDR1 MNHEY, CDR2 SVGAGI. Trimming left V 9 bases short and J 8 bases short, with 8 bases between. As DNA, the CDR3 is TGTGCCAGGGGTCCCTATGAGCAGTTCTTC. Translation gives CARGPYEQFF.

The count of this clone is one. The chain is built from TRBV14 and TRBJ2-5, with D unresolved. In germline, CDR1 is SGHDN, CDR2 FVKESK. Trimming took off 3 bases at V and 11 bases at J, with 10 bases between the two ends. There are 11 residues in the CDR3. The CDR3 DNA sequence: TGTGCCAGCAGCCATGGCTCCCGGCAGTACTTC. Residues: CASSHGSRQYF.

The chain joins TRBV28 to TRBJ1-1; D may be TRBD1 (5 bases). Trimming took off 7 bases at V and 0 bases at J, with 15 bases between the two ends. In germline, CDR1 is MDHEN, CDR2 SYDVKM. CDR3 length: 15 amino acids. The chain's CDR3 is CASKTAREVNTEAFF. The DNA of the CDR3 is TGTGCCAGCAAAACGGCCAGGGAGGTGAACACTGAAGCTTTCTTT.

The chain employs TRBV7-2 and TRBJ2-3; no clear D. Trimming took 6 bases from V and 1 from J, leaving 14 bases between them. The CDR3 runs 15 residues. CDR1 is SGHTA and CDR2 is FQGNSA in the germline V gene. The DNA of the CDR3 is TGTGCCAGCAGAAGACGGTCCGACGGCACAGATACGCAGTATTTT. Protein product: CASRRRSDGTDTQYF.

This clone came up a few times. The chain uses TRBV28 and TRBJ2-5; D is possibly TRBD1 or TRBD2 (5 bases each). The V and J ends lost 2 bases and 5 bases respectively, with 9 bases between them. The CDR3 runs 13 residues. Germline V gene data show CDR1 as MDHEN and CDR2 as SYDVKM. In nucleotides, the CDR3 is TGTGCCAGCAGTTTACGACAGCGGGAGACCCAGTACTTC. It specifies CASSLRQRETQYF.

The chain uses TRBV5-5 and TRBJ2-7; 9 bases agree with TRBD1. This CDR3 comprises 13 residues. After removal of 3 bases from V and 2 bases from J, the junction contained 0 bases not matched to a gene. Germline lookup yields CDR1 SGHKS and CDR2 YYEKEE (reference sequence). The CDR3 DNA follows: TGTGCCAGCAGCTGGGACAGGGCCTACGAGCAGTACTTC. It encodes CASSWDRAYEQYF. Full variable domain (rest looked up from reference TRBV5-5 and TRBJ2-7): DAGVTQSPTHLIKTRGQQVTLRCSPISGHKSVSWYQQVLGQGPQFIFQYYEKEERGRGNFPDRFSARQFPNYSSELNVNALLLGDSALYLCASSWDRAYEQYFGPGTRLTVT.

In DNA form, the CDR3 reads TGTGCCACCAGCAGAGGTACTATGCGGGAGGGTTCAGATACGCAGTATTTT. This codes for CATSRGTMREGSDTQYF. This chain joins TRBV15 and TRBJ2-3, with TRBD2 matching over 9 bases. Per the germline V gene, CDR1 is LNHNV and CDR2 is YYDKDF (reference sequence). Trimming took 1 base from V and 4 from J; bases not matched to a gene: 9. The CDR3 spans 17 residues.

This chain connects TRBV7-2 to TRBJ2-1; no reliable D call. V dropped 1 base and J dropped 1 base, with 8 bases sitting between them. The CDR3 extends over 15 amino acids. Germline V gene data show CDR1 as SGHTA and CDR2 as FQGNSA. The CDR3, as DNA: TGTGCCAGCAGCTTAGGGTTAGAGTCCTACAATGAGCAGTTCTTC. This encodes CASSLGLESYNEQFF.

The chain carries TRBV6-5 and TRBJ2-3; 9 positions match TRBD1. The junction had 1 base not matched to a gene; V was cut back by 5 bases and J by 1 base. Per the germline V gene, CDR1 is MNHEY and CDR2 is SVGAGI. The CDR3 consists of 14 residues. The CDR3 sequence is CASSRDRGTDTQYF. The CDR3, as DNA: TGTGCCAGCAGTCGGGACAGGGGCACAGATACGCAGTATTTT.

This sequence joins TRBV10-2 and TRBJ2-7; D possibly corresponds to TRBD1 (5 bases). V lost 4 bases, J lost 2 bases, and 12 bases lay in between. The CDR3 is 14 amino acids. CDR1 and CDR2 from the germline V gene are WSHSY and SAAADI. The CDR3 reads CASSGPQVAYEQYF. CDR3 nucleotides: TGCGCCAGCAGTGGTCCACAGGTAGCCTACGAGCAGTACTTC.

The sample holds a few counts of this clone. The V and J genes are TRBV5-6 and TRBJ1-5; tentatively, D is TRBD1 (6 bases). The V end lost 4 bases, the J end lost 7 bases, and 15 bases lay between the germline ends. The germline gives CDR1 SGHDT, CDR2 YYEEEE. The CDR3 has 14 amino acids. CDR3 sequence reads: CASSPTGTGQPQHF. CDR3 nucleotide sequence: TGTGCCAGCAGCCCTACAGGGACGGGGCAGCCCCAGCATTTT.